The 22 T cell receptor beta chains presented below share a single source sample, sequenced in a study of T cells in Graves' hyperthyroidism and ophthalmopathy. It was RNA transcripts that yielded the amplified TCR beta CDR3 regions. The primer set for the first-round RT-PCR of the TCR CDR3 was HTBI. TCRdb called the multiplex PCR reads again in MiXCR, with one record for every CDR3 protein. The top ten hold about 8.9% of the sample, which has around 800,000 distinct CDR3 sequences, around 39% seen once. The sequenced material came from blood. The receptors were sampled from a man younger than 30 with Graves' hyperthyroidism.

The gene calls are TRBV19 and TRBJ2-5, with 12 bases that match TRBD2. This CDR3 is built from 14 residues. The V and J ends lost 4 bases and 5 bases, in that order; junction bases with no gene match: 2. Germline loops: CDR1 LNHDA, CDR2 SQIVND (reference sequence). The CDR3 spells CASSTSGGAETQYF. CDR3 coding DNA: TGTGCCAGTAGTACTAGCGGGGGGGCGGAGACCCAGTACTTC.

Many counts were recorded for this clonotype. The CDR3 nucleotides read TGTGCCACCAGCCCAGTCGGGCGCGACTATGGCTACACCTTC. Translation: CATSPVGRDYGYTF. The J gene is TRBJ1-2, the V gene TRBV15; D gene uncertain. V lost 5 bases, J lost 3 bases, and 13 bases lay in between. Germline V gene lookup returns CDR1 LNHNV and CDR2 YYDKDF (reference sequence). The CDR3 has 14 residues.

V usage is TRBV7-2 and J usage is TRBJ1-2; no firm D call. This CDR3 is 13 amino acids long. Trimming took 7 bases from V and 5 from J, leaving 14 bases between them. Germline CDR1 and CDR2: SGHTA and FQGNSA. The DNA of the CDR3 is TGTGCCAGCACCCCCGAGGGATTATATGGCTACACCTTC. Translating it yields CASTPEGLYGYTF.

V and J are TRBV25-1 and TRBJ1-6, with TRBD1 matching 9 bases. V was clipped by 6 bases and J by 10 bases; unmatched bases: 7. Germline V gene data show CDR1 as MGHDK and CDR2 as SYGVNS. The CDR3 is 14 amino acids. CDR3 in amino acids: CASSNTGGISPLHF. The CDR3 coding sequence is TGTGCCAGCAGCAATACAGGGGGCATCTCACCCCTCCACTTT.

As for this clonotype: This may be a read error, as it is one base from a much larger clone. This chain connects TRBV29-1 to TRBJ2-7, with 9 bases lining up with TRBD1. CDR3 length equals 16 residues. Germline CDR1 SQVTM, CDR2 ANQGSEA. V was pared by 4 bases and J by 9 bases, with 19 bases of the junction left unmatched. CDR3 sequence: CSVVTGGSSPDDGQYF. In DNA form, the CDR3 reads TGCAGCGTTGTAACAGGGGGCTCTTCTCCTGATGACGGGCAGTACTTC.

The chain links TRBV6-5 to TRBJ1-1; unclear D gene. From germline, CDR1 is MNHEY and CDR2 SVGAGI. The CDR3 consists of 13 residues. V gave up 2 bases and J gave up 6 bases, with 10 bases separating them. Here the CDR3 reads CASSYEGRPEAFF. CDR3 DNA sequence: TGTGCCAGCAGTTACGAGGGTAGACCTGAAGCTTTCTTT.

The chain employs TRBV20-1 and TRBJ2-7; TRBD2 matches 10 bases. The junction had 11 bases not matched to a gene; V was cut back by 3 bases and J by 3 bases. CDR3 length equals 16 residues. CDR1 is DFQATT and CDR2 is SNEGSKA in the germline V gene (reference sequence). The CDR3 reads CSASVGLAGEFYEQYF. The CDR3, as DNA: TGCAGTGCTAGTGTGGGGCTAGCGGGGGAATTCTACGAGCAGTACTTC.

This sequence joins TRBV7-2 and TRBJ1-1; 9 bases map to TRBD1. This CDR3 contains 16 residues. Trimming removed 4 bases from V and 7 bases from J; junction bases left unmatched: 13. Germline values: CDR1 SGHTA, CDR2 FQGNSA. The CDR3 coding sequence is TGTGCCAGCAGCTCTAGCCGGGGACAGGGTTTCGTTGAAGCTTTCTTT. Translating it yields CASSSSRGQGFVEAFF.

This clonotype was counted ten times or more. The gene calls are TRBV4-2 and TRBJ1-1; possibly TRBD1 for D (5 bases). The V gene's germline CDR1 is LGHNA and CDR2 YNFKEQ. Trimming cost V 4 bases and J 1 base, with 10 bases left between them. CDR3 size: 14 residues. The CDR3 here is CASSPGAGNTEAFF. CDR3 DNA: TGTGCCAGCAGCCCCGGGGCAGGGAACACTGAAGCTTTCTTT.

This clonotype was seen at least ten times. The V and J genes are TRBV7-3 and TRBJ1-1; D gene uncertain. CDR1 and CDR2 (germline): SGHTA, FQGTGA. V dropped 1 base and J dropped 3 bases, with 6 bases sitting between them. The CDR3 covers 13 residues. The CDR3 protein is CASSLNVDTEAFF. CDR3 DNA sequence: TGTGCCAGCAGCTTAAACGTTGACACTGAAGCTTTCTTT.

This clonotype showed up many times. This chain uses TRBV20-1 with TRBJ1-6, with a tentative D call TRBD1 (5 bases). The V and J ends lost 3 bases and 15 bases respectively, with 18 bases between them. This CDR3 region has 13 residues. Germline V gene data show CDR1 as DFQATT and CDR2 as SNEGSKA (reference sequence). Here the CDR3 DNA reads TGCAGTGCTAGGTCCCGGATGGGACCGGGCCTCCACTTT. Its protein product is CSARSRMGPGLHF.

This chain connects TRBV6-2 or TRBV6-3 to TRBJ1-5; D possibly corresponds to TRBD1 (5 bases). Trimming removed 0 bases at V and 0 bases at J, with 6 bases between. Germline CDR1 reads MNHEY; CDR2 reads SVGEGT. The CDR3 loop spans 15 amino acids. CDR3 protein: CASSYSGDSNQPQHF. CDR3 DNA: TGTGCCAGCAGTTACTCGGGGGATAGCAATCAGCCCCAGCATTTT.

This clonotype was found many times. This chain uses TRBV11-2 with TRBJ1-5; D uncertain. The V and J ends lost 0 bases and 6 bases respectively, with 12 bases between them. Germline CDR1 and CDR2: SGHAT and FQNNGV. CDR3 length equals 15 residues. In nucleotides, the CDR3 is TGTGCCAGCAGCTTAGAGGGCGGACGGCTTCAGCCCCAGCATTTT. This encodes CASSLEGGRLQPQHF.

The chain is built from TRBV20-1 and TRBJ2-7; D is uncertain. Germline loops: CDR1 DFQATT, CDR2 SNEGSKA (reference sequence). Trimming stripped 2 bases from V and 2 bases from J, with 10 bases between. CDR3 length equals 13 residues. The CDR3 protein is CSARLGRTYEQYF. In DNA form, the CDR3 reads TGCAGTGCTAGACTCGGTCGCACCTACGAGCAGTACTTC.

This clonotype showed up many times. This rearrangement joins TRBV12-3 or TRBV12-4 to TRBJ1-5; 7 positions match TRBD1. J gave up 5 bases and V 3 bases, and 1 base lay outside the gene matches. The CDR3 has 13 amino acids. The CDR3: CASSLGQHQPQHF. The CDR3 nucleotides read TGTGCCAGCAGTTTGGGACAGCATCAGCCCCAGCATTTT.

V usage is TRBV2 and J usage is TRBJ2-7; 7 nucleotides line up with TRBD2. Germline V lookup: CDR1 SNHLY, CDR2 FYNNEI. This CDR3 is 15 amino acids long. Germline trimming cut 8 bases from V and 0 bases from J; bases unmatched to any gene: 10. CDR3 coding DNA: TGTGCCAGCCCCCCAGCGGGCGGGAGCTCCTACGAGCAGTACTTC. As protein: CASPPAGGSSYEQYF.

This clonotype was detected many times. The chain recombines TRBV10-3 with TRBJ1-2; D is perhaps TRBD1 (5 bases). CDR3 length: 12 amino acids. Germline V lookup: CDR1 ENHRY, CDR2 SYGVKD. V gave up 6 bases and J gave up 8 bases, with 13 bases separating them. The CDR3 loop is CAIRLTGGGYTF. In DNA form, the CDR3 reads TGTGCCATCAGGCTTACCGGGGGAGGCTACACCTTC.

V usage is TRBV5-1 and J usage is TRBJ2-6; D is unresolved. V was pared by 8 bases and J by 0 bases, with 9 bases between. This CDR3 has 14 residues. Germline V gene data show CDR1 as SGHRS and CDR2 as YFSETQ. CDR3 sequence reads: CASHSSSGANVLTF. CDR3 bases: TGCGCCAGTCATTCCTCCTCTGGGGCCAACGTCCTGACTTTC.

This clonotype was counted many times. This chain links TRBV10-3 with TRBJ2-5; TRBD2 aligns across 13 bases. This CDR3 has 16 amino acids. The V and J ends lost 4 bases and 4 bases, in that order; junction bases with no gene match: 6. The germline gives CDR1 ENHRY, CDR2 SYGVKD. CDR3 amino acids: CAISAPGLAGLETQYF. CDR3 nucleotide sequence: TGTGCCATCAGTGCCCCGGGACTAGCGGGGTTAGAGACCCAGTACTTC.

The chain recombines TRBV7-9 with TRBJ1-4; D is perhaps TRBD1 (5 bases). The V end was cut by 5 bases, the J end by 0 bases, with 10 bases between. The CDR3 spans 15 residues. CDR1 SEHNR and CDR2 FQNEAQ come from the germline V gene (reference sequence). CDR3 bases: TGTGCCAGCAGCCCGACAGATTCAACTAATGAAAAACTGTTTTTT. It yields the protein CASSPTDSTNEKLFF.

CDR3 bases: TGTGCCAGCAGCTTGTTTCCAGGGATGAACACTGAAGCTTTCTTT. Its protein is CASSLFPGMNTEAFF. The chain has TRBV2 and TRBJ1-1; tentative D call: TRBD1 (5 bases). The CDR3 sequence is 15 residues long. Between the trimmed V and J ends, which lost 6 bases and 0 bases, there was a span of 14 bases. From germline, CDR1 is SNHLY and CDR2 FYNNEI.

The V gene is TRBV11-2, the J gene TRBJ2-5; D possibly uses TRBD1 or TRBD2 (5 bases each). The CDR3 covers 15 residues. Germline CDR1 and CDR2: SGHAT and FQNNGV. V lost 6 bases and J lost 2, with 16 bases in between. Here the CDR3 reads CASSTGTGAQETQYF. The CDR3 DNA follows: TGTGCCAGCAGTACGGGAACAGGAGCTCAAGAGACCCAGTACTTC.